This T cell receptor (beta chain) emerged from a study of blood T cell repertoires in COVID-19. Turning to the study itself: T cells, B-cell-depleted T cells, or PBMCs provided the cDNA or gDNA that served as material.

Repertoires were generated with immunoSEQ multiplex PCR, while TCRdb's copy carries only in-frame clones and drops some. The sample shows 75,000 to 90,000 clones, less than 95% of them seen only once. This CDR3 region has 13 residues. Trimming shortened V by 1 base and J by 5 bases, and 9 bases separated the two germline ends. From germline, CDR1 is SGHDN and CDR2 FVKESK. The clonotype was recovered from a man in his late teens or twenties with COVID-19, enrolled during active disease. The specimen was peripheral blood. The rearrangement links TRBV14 to TRBJ2-7; a weak D match, TRBD1 (5 bases). CDR3 in DNA: TGTGCCAGCAGCCAAGGTCAGGGCGACGAGCAGTACTTC. This sequence encodes CASSQGQGDEQYF.